The 21 T cell receptor beta chains presented below share a single source sample, sequenced in a study of cytomegalovirus exposure and HLA in healthy donors. PCR primers comprised 60 Vbeta and 13 Jbeta primers. Clones were read by immunoSEQ multiplex PCR, and TCRdb kept only the in-frame ones, dropping some. The table lists about 230,000 clones, approximately 84% of them singletons. Source material: PBMCs. Source of these receptors: a woman aged 40 to 50 in good health and CMV-seronegative.

The chain uses TRBV7-8 and TRBJ2-1; 9 bases line up with TRBD2. Trimming removed 4 bases from V and 4 bases from J; junction bases left unmatched: 5. CDR1 and CDR2 (germline): SGHVS, FQNEAQ. CDR3 size: 15 residues. The CDR3 nucleotides are TGTGCCAGCAGCTCCTCTAGCGGGGTGTACAATGAGCAGTTCTTC. It codes for CASSSSSGVYNEQFF.

The chain links TRBV30 to TRBJ1-4, with D unclear. V was clipped by 6 bases and J by 10 bases, with 21 bases between them. CDR1 and CDR2 from the germline V gene are GTSNPN and SVGIG (reference sequence). The CDR3 loop spans 14 amino acids. The CDR3 nucleotides read TGTGCCTGTAACCTGGGAGGGTGGGGAGGAAAACTGTTTTTT. It specifies CACNLGGWGGKLFF.

The genes are TRBV2 and TRBJ2-7; tentatively, D is TRBD2 (6 bases). The V end was cut by 3 bases, the J end by 5 bases, with 11 bases between. There are 13 residues in the CDR3. Germline CDR1 is SNHLY and CDR2 is FYNNEI. In nucleotides, the CDR3 is TGTGCCAGCAGTGATGGGGGGTACCACGAGCAGTACTTC. Encoded protein: CASSDGGYHEQYF.

The V gene is TRBV7-8, the J gene TRBJ2-1; 9 bases align to TRBD2. After removal of 4 bases from V and 2 bases from J, the junction contained 6 bases not matched to a gene. The CDR3 has 16 residues. Germline CDR1 reads SGHVS; CDR2 reads FQNEAQ. In DNA, the CDR3 is TGTGCCAGCAGCTCCGCGACTAGCGGTGCCTACAATGAGCAGTTCTTC. Protein product: CASSSATSGAYNEQFF.

J is TRBJ2-3 and V is TRBV19; 7 bases match TRBD1. V dropped 3 bases and J dropped 4; count of bases not matched to a gene: 7. This CDR3 has 15 amino acids. Per germline, CDR1 LNHDA and CDR2 SQIVND (reference sequence). The CDR3 DNA sequence: TGTGCCAGTAGTATGGCGACAGGGATCGCAGATACGCAGTATTTT. This translates into CASSMATGIADTQYF.

V is TRBV7-2 and J is TRBJ1-6; the D is unclear. The CDR3 consists of 14 residues. V was shortened by 1 base and J by 7 bases, with 8 bases between the two germline ends. Per the germline V gene, CDR1 is SGHTA and CDR2 is FQGNSA. CDR3 loop: CASSLERVNSPLHF. CDR3 bases: TGTGCCAGCAGCTTAGAACGGGTCAATTCACCCCTCCACTTT.

The V gene is TRBV29-1, the J gene TRBJ1-5, with a weak D call TRBD1 (5 bases). V lost 6 bases and J lost 5, with 14 bases in between. Looked up from germline, CDR1 is SQVTM and CDR2 is ANQGSEA. The CDR3 contains 13 residues. The CDR3 loop reads CSVGGGVDQPQHF. The CDR3 coding sequence is TGCAGCGTGGGTGGGGGGGTCGATCAGCCCCAGCATTTT.

This chain links TRBV4-2 with TRBJ2-2; 10 bases are shared with TRBD2. This CDR3 has 17 residues. V lost 1 base, J lost 1 base, and 3 bases stayed unmatched. CDR1 and CDR2 from the germline V gene are LGHNA and YNFKEQ. The CDR3 bases are TGTGCCAGCAGCCAAGCCCCTAGCGGGGGGAACACCGGGGAGCTGTTTTTT. Translating gives CASSQAPSGGNTGELFF.

The J gene is TRBJ2-1, the V gene TRBV7-3; 13 bases align to TRBD2. The CDR3 contains 15 residues. The junction had 7 bases not matched to a gene; V was cut back by 5 bases and J by 9 bases. Per germline, CDR1 SGHTA and CDR2 FQGTGA. CDR3 nucleotides: TGTGCCAGCAGCCAAACTAGCGGGGGGGCCATTGAGCAGTTCTTC. The encoded protein is CASSQTSGGAIEQFF.

V and J are TRBV2 and TRBJ2-7, with 7 bases aligning to TRBD2. The ends lost 6 bases at V and 5 bases at J; junction bases unmatched: 13. This CDR3 spans 15 amino acids. Germline V gene data show CDR1 as SNHLY and CDR2 as FYNNEI. Here the CDR3 reads CASSTASGLPNEQYF. DNA for the CDR3: TGTGCCAGCAGCACTGCTAGCGGACTTCCCAACGAGCAGTACTTC.

The J gene is TRBJ1-6, the V gene TRBV5-6; 7 bases match TRBD1. The V and J ends lost 1 base and 8 bases, in that order; junction bases with no gene match: 6. The CDR3 contains 15 residues. CDR1 SGHDT and CDR2 YYEEEE come from the germline V gene. DNA of the CDR3: TGTGCCAGCAGCTTGATTCGGCAGGGGGATTCACCCCTCCACTTT. This encodes CASSLIRQGDSPLHF.

This chain links TRBV5-4 with TRBJ1-1; D gene ambiguous. From germline, CDR1 is SGHNT and CDR2 YYREEE (reference sequence). This CDR3 spans 14 amino acids. V gave up 4 bases and J gave up 2 bases, with 12 bases separating them. The CDR3 DNA follows: TGTGCCAGCAGCCGTGCTGGGCCCAACACTGAAGCTTTCTTT. The encoded protein is CASSRAGPNTEAFF. Combining the CDR3 with reference TRBV5-4 and TRBJ1-1 gives the whole variable domain ETGVTQSPTHLIKTRGQQVTLRCSSQSGHNTVSWYQQALGQGPQFIFQYYREEENGRGNFPPRFSGLQFPNYSSELNVNALELDDSALYLCASSRAGPNTEAFFGQGTRLTVV.

This chain links TRBV5-1 with TRBJ1-3; no reliable D call. CDR1 and CDR2 (germline): SGHRS, YFSETQ. Deletions cut 4 bases from V and 0 bases from J, with 11 bases between. The CDR3 runs to 15 residues. CDR3: CASSLSGNSGNTIYF. Written as DNA, the CDR3 is TGCGCCAGCAGCCTCTCGGGGAACTCTGGAAACACCATATATTTT. The full variable domain, completed using reference TRBV5-1 and TRBJ1-3, is KAGVTQTPRYLIKTRGQQVTLSCSPISGHRSVSWYQQTPGQGLQFLFEYFSETQRNKGNFPGRFSGRQFSNSRSEMNVSTLELGDSALYLCASSLSGNSGNTIYFGEGSWLTVV.

This chain uses TRBV4-2 with TRBJ2-5; a possible D gene is TRBD1 (8 bases). The germline V and J ends were trimmed by 1 base and 5 bases, with 17 bases remaining between them. Germline loops: CDR1 LGHNA, CDR2 YNFKEQ. This CDR3 is 16 amino acids long. The CDR3 DNA reads TGTGCCAGCAGCCAAGGGACAGGGCAGGGGGGGGAGACCCAGTACTTC. Its translation: CASSQGTGQGGETQYF.

This clone appeared a few times. This chain links TRBV7-9 with TRBJ2-3; TRBD2 aligns across 8 bases. CDR3 length: 15 amino acids. Germline CDR1 and CDR2: SEHNR and FQNEAQ (reference sequence). Unmatched junction bases numbered 0, after V lost 0 bases and J lost 1 base. The DNA for the CDR3 is TGTGCCAGCAGCTTAGCGCGGGGGGGCACAGATACGCAGTATTTT. It translates to CASSLARGGTDTQYF.

The chain employs TRBV5-1 and TRBJ1-2, with D uncertain. Trimming removed 0 bases at V and 4 bases at J, with 7 bases between. The germline gives CDR1 SGHRS, CDR2 YFSETQ. This CDR3 is built from 13 residues. In DNA, the CDR3 is TGCGCCAGCAGCTTGGGGGCAATCTATGGCTACACCTTC. Protein: CASSLGAIYGYTF.

The chain has TRBV7-3 and TRBJ2-2, with a tentative D call TRBD2 (6 bases). The germline V and J ends were trimmed by 0 bases and 4 bases, with 18 bases remaining between them. The CDR3 loop spans 18 amino acids. Germline V gene sequence: CDR1 SGHTA, CDR2 FQGTGA. CDR3 amino acids: CASSLTRSVGGSTGELFF. The CDR3 region has the DNA TGTGCCAGCAGCTTAACCCGCTCGGTGGGGGGATCCACCGGGGAGCTGTTTTTT.

In its sample, this clone was seen once. V and J are TRBV10-3 and TRBJ1-6; possible D gene TRBD1, 5 bases. V was cut by 2 bases and J by 8 bases, with 13 bases left in between. There are 15 residues in the CDR3. From germline, CDR1 is ENHRY and CDR2 SYGVKD. CDR3 bases: TGTGCCATCAGTGAGGACGACAGTCAAGATTCACCCCTCCACTTT. Translating it yields CAISEDDSQDSPLHF.

V usage is TRBV14 and J usage is TRBJ2-1, with TRBD1 matching 7 bases. V shed 4 bases, J shed 3 bases, and the junction held 6 bases outside the gene matches. In germline, CDR1 is SGHDN, CDR2 FVKESK. The CDR3 runs 15 residues. The chain's CDR3 is CASSLPNRGYNEQFF. CDR3 sequence (DNA): TGTGCCAGCAGCCTTCCCAACAGGGGCTACAATGAGCAGTTCTTC.

The chain recombines TRBV5-1 with TRBJ1-1; D might be TRBD1 (6 bases). This CDR3 is 15 amino acids long. The germline CDR1 and CDR2 sequences are SGHRS and YFSETQ. Trimming took 4 bases from V and 4 from J, leaving 17 bases between them. CDR3 sequence (DNA): TGCGCCAGCAGCCTTCCCGGGGGCGGGGGCACTGAAGCTTTCTTT. Translated: CASSLPGGGGTEAFF.

The chain couples TRBV30 to TRBJ2-7, with 10 bases aligning to TRBD1. V lost 1 base, J lost 4 bases, and 7 bases stayed unmatched. Germline loops: CDR1 GTSNPN, CDR2 SVGIG (reference sequence). The CDR3 sequence is 15 residues long. CDR3 protein: CAWSAGTGDFYEQYF. The CDR3 DNA is TGTGCCTGGAGTGCCGGGACAGGGGATTTTTACGAGCAGTACTTC.